This T cell receptor beta chain was sequenced during a study of T cell repertoires in cytomegalovirus infection. Study-level results: What dominated the ex vivo response were HLA-C-restricted CMV-specific TCR beta clonotypes.

The germline V and J ends were trimmed by 0 bases and 3 bases, with 17 bases remaining between them. The germline CDR1 and CDR2 sequences are SQVTM and ANQGSEA. CDR3 length equals 16 residues. This clonotype appeared a few times. Antigen specificity is unknown. TCRdb reprocessed the reads via MiXCR and lists one record per CDR3 protein. Of 510,000 or so distinct CDR3 sequences listed, around 27% are singletons. The TCR was taken from a human donor in good health (CMV status not recorded). Some clones in this sample may be carry-over from other donors' samples. The J gene is TRBJ2-5, the V gene TRBV29-1, with D possibly TRBD1 on 6 matching bases. The sequenced material came from PBMCs. This CDR3 reads CSVEEGPGAWKETQYF. The CDR3 nucleotides read TGCAGCGTTGAAGAAGGGCCAGGGGCTTGGAAAGAGACCCAGTACTTC.